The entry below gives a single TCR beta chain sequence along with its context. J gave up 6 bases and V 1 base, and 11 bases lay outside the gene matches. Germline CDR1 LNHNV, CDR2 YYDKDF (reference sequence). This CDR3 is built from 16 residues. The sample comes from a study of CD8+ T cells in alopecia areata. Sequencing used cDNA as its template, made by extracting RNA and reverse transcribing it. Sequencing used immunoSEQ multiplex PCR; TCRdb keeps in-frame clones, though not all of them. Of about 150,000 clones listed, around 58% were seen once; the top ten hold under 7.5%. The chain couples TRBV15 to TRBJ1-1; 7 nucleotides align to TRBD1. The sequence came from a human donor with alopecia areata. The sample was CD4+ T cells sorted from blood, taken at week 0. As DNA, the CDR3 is TGTGCCACCAGCAGAGTGACAGGGCCTAGGTTGCCTGAAGCTTTCTTT. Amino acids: CATSRVTGPRLPEAFF.